The next 21 T cell receptor delta chains were all read from a single sample in a study of gamma-delta T cells after stem cell transplantation. TCRdb called clones from the RT-PCR reads again using CATT. The table lists 2,500 to 3,000 delta-chain clones, 8.8% of them singletons. The sample taken for sequencing was gamma-delta T cells. Receptors were obtained from a human donor. It is not recorded whose cells these are; they may come from a transplant donor.

This clone ranks as medium-sized. The chain uses TRDV1 and TRDJ2; a possible D gene is TRDD2 (5 bases). V lost 2 bases and J 3 bases, leaving 25 bases between the germline ends. The CDR3 extends over 20 amino acids. Germline V gives CDR1 TSWWSYY, CDR2 QGS. The CDR3 here is CALGESPPFLEYGMTAQLFF. DNA for the CDR3: TGTGCTCTTGGGGAAAGTCCCCCTTTCCTTGAGTATGGTATGACAGCACAACTCTTCTTT.

Of note for this clone: This sequence is one base from a far larger clone and is likely a read error. The CDR3 reads CACGTRLVGDTQLFF. The DNA for the CDR3 is TGTGCCTGTGGCACTCGTCTAGTGGGGGATACGCAACTCTTCTTT. The V and J genes are TRDV2 and TRDJ2; the match to TRDD3 covers 11 bases. The germline gives CDR1 GEAIGNYY, CDR2 EKD. The CDR3 sequence is 15 residues long. V gave up 5 bases and J gave up 11 bases; unmatched junction bases: 12.

This clone was observed a handful of times. The genes are TRDV1 and TRDJ1; 12 positions agree with TRDD3. J lost 0 bases, V lost 3 bases, and 11 bases had no gene match. CDR1 is TSWWSYY and CDR2 is QGS in the germline V gene. The CDR3 is 19 residues long. CDR3 amino acids: CALGDWAGGYEPYTDKLIF. For the CDR3, the DNA is TGTGCTCTTGGGGACTGGGCTGGGGGATACGAGCCGTACACCGATAAACTCATCTTT.

On this clone: A single base separates this from a much larger clone, so it may be a read error. The sample contains more than one DNA sequence encoding this CDR3. This rearrangement joins TRDV2 to TRDJ1, with 13 bases identical to TRDD3. The CDR3 sequence is 15 residues long. The V gene's germline CDR1 is GEAIGNYY and CDR2 EKD. V trimming: 7 bases; J trimming: 4 bases; junction bases outside the gene matches: 8. The DNA for the CDR3 is TGTGCCTGCGATCAACTGGGGGATACGGGCGATAAACTCATCTTT. Translating gives CACDQLGDTGDKLIF.

The genes are TRDV1 and TRDJ1; 12 bases are shared with TRDD3. The CDR3 has 20 residues. V lost 3 bases, J lost 4 bases, and 18 bases stayed unmatched. Germline CDR1 reads TSWWSYY; CDR2 reads QGS. The DNA of the CDR3 is TGTGCTCTTGGGGATCACCTGGGTACGTACTGGGGGATACCCCACGATAAACTCATCTTT. It specifies CALGDHLGTYWGIPHDKLIF.

J is TRDJ3 and V is TRDV2, with 11 bases matching TRDD3. Germline loops: CDR1 GEAIGNYY, CDR2 EKD. CDR3 length: 17 amino acids. The J segment lost 2 bases and the V segment lost 4 bases, leaving 3 bases of the junction unmatched. The CDR3 spells CACDRLGDTWDTRQMFF. CDR3 coding DNA: TGTGCCTGTGATCGACTGGGGGATACCTGGGACACCCGACAGATGTTTTTC.

This clone was seen a few times. With only one base between it and a far larger clone, this is likely a read error. The same CDR3 also results from other DNA sequences found in this sample. The chain recombines TRDV2 with TRDJ3, with 7 positions matching TRDD3. The germline CDR1 and CDR2 sequences are GEAIGNYY and EKD. This CDR3 is 17 amino acids long. The CDR3 reads CACDTWGSSWDTRQMFF. DNA for the CDR3: TGTGCCTGTGACACCTGGGGGAGCTCCTGGGACACCCGACAGATGTTCTTC.

This clone is medium-sized within its sample. At one end, the junction sequence differs from germline, possibly due to a read error. The sample contains more than one DNA sequence encoding this CDR3. The chain links TRDV2 to TRDJ1; D gene unclear. CDR3 length: 18 residues. Germline V gene data show CDR1 as GEAIGNYY and CDR2 as EKD. CDR3 loop: CACDTRLRTATYTDKLTF. The CDR3 bases are TGTGCCTGCGACACCCGACTACGAACGGCCACGTACACCGATAAACTCACCTTT.

A word on this clone: A far larger clone is just one base off, so this is likely a read error. This sample includes further DNA sequences coding for the same CDR3. The chain recombines TRDV2 with TRDJ3, with a tentative D call TRDD3 (5 bases). The V end lost 2 bases, the J end lost 0 bases, and 16 bases lay between the germline ends. The germline CDR1 and CDR2 sequences are GEAIGNYY and EKD. CDR3 length: 19 amino acids. The CDR3 loop reads CACDRGYRGDSWDTRQMFF. The DNA of the CDR3 is TGTGCCTGTGACAGGGGGTACCGAGGCGACTCCTGGGACACCCGACAGATGTTTTTC.

This clone is judged medium-sized. The chain couples TRDV1 to TRDJ1; D may be TRDD3 (6 bases). V lost 4 bases and J lost 2, with 17 bases in between. CDR1 TSWWSYY and CDR2 QGS come from the germline V gene. This CDR3 comprises 16 residues. In DNA, the CDR3 is TGTGCTCTTGGGGGTCTACGGAGGGGATTTACCGATAAACTCATCTTT. Translation gives CALGGLRRGFTDKLIF.

By frequency in the sample, this clone is large. Other DNA sequences from this sample encode an identical CDR3 as well. The rearrangement joins TRDV2 to TRDJ1; 8 bases match TRDD3. With 1 base clipped from V and 7 bases from J, the junction kept 10 bases outside the gene matches. There are 15 residues in the CDR3. Germline V gives CDR1 GEAIGNYY, CDR2 EKD. CDR3 loop: CACDTVGGDTRKLIF. The CDR3 DNA follows: TGTGCCTGTGACACAGTCGGCGGGGATACCCGTAAACTCATCTTT.

This clone occurred a few times. The chain links TRDV1 to TRDJ1, with 11 bases lining up with TRDD3. Per the germline V gene, CDR1 is TSWWSYY and CDR2 is QGS. CDR3 length: 15 residues. V dropped 2 bases and J dropped 8; count of bases not matched to a gene: 7. In DNA, the CDR3 is TGTGCTCTTGGGGAATTGGACTGGGGGATAGAGAAACTCATCTTT. It specifies CALGELDWGIEKLIF.

Comment on this clone: A far larger clone is one base from this, pointing to a likely read error. This sample also contains other DNA sequences that code for the same CDR3. The chain combines TRDV2 with TRDJ1; D perhaps matches TRDD3 (6 bases). Trimming left V 3 bases short and J 2 bases short, with 39 bases between. Germline CDR1 GEAIGNYY, CDR2 EKD. The CDR3 loop spans 23 amino acids. The CDR3 region has the DNA TGTGCCTGTGACCCCCGGGGCTTTTCGAGTTGCGGATACCCCCTTAGATATACCGATAAACTCATCTTT. This encodes CACDPRGFSSCGYPLRYTDKLIF.

This clone has a handful of counts. This chain joins TRDV1 and TRDJ2; the D gene is possibly TRDD2 (6 bases). The ends were cut back, 3 bases at V and 12 bases at J, with 20 bases in the middle. This CDR3 has 15 amino acids. CDR1 is TSWWSYY and CDR2 is QGS in the germline V gene. CDR3 loop: CALGDPLPAAYELFF. As DNA, the CDR3 is TGTGCTCTTGGGGACCCCCTTCCAGCAGCCTATGAACTCTTCTTT.

With respect to this clone: Since a far larger clone is one base different, this is likely a read error. V is TRDV2 and J is TRDJ1, with D unresolved. V was trimmed by 4 bases and J by 1 base, leaving 6 bases between them. The CDR3 is made up of 12 amino acids. The germline gives CDR1 GEAIGNYY, CDR2 EKD. In DNA form, the CDR3 reads TGTGCCTGTGAAGCCATCACCGATAAACTCATCTTT. Amino acid sequence: CACEAITDKLIF.

This clone came up a few times. This rearrangement joins TRDV3 to TRDJ1; a weak D match, TRDD3 (6 bases). With 5 bases removed from V and 0 bases from J, the gap between germline ends came to 28 bases. The CDR3 is 18 amino acids. CDR1 and CDR2 from the germline V gene are TVYSNPD and GDNSRS (reference sequence). In nucleotides, the CDR3 is TGTGCCACCGGAGCCATACGGGTGGGGGTAATGTACACCGATAAACTCATCTTT. It codes for CATGAIRVGVMYTDKLIF. The variable domain in full, completed from reference TRDV3 and TRDJ1, reads CDKVTQSSPDQTVASGSEVVLLCTYDTVYSNPDLFWYRIRPDYSFQFVFYGDNSRSEGADFTQGRFSVKHILTQKAFHLVISPVRTEDSATYYCATGAIRVGVMYTDKLIFGKGTRVTVEP.

This clone counts as medium-sized. V is TRDV1 and J is TRDJ1, with 7 bases identical to TRDD3. The germline gives CDR1 TSWWSYY, CDR2 QGS. This CDR3 region has 18 residues. Trimming removed 1 base from V and 0 bases from J; junction bases left unmatched: 11. The CDR3: CALGERASWGKYTDKLIF. As DNA, the CDR3 is TGTGCTCTTGGGGAACGGGCGTCTTGGGGGAAGTACACCGATAAACTCATCTTT.

With respect to this clone: The mismatch at residue 10 between this DNA's translation and the TCRdb protein of a much larger clone likely reflects a read error; the protein shown is translated from the DNA. The genes are TRDV2 and TRDJ3, with 7 bases matching TRDD3. This CDR3 is 18 amino acids long. Germline-derived CDR1 and CDR2 are GEAIGNYY and EKD. V lost 1 base to trimming and J lost 2 bases; unmatched junction nucleotides: 7. Written as DNA, the CDR3 is TGTGCCTGTGACACGGTTTGGGGGAGCCCCTGGGACACCCGACAGATGTTTTTC. Amino acids: CACDTVWGSPWDTRQMFF.

By share, this clone counts as medium-sized. V is TRDV1 and J is TRDJ3; the D gene is possibly TRDD2 (6 bases). The germline V and J ends were trimmed by 2 bases and 0 bases, with 35 bases remaining between them. Looked up from germline, CDR1 is TSWWSYY and CDR2 is QGS. The CDR3 totals 26 residues. The CDR3 region has the DNA TGTGCTCTTGGGGAAAAGTCAGTGGGGACTCTTCCTCGTCGTGGAGGTGTCTCCTGGGACACCCGACAGATGTTTTTC. It yields the protein CALGEKSVGTLPRRGGVSWDTRQMFF.

Turning to this clone: With only one base between it and a far larger clone, this is likely a read error. The V gene is TRDV2, the J gene TRDJ3; 12 bases align to TRDD3. The CDR3 extends over 22 amino acids. CDR1 and CDR2 from the germline V gene are GEAIGNYY and EKD. CDR3 protein: CACDTWNNWGIPSSWDIRQMFF. Here the CDR3 DNA reads TGTGCCTGTGACACATGGAATAACTGGGGGATACCTAGCTCCTGGGACATCCGACAGATGTTTTTC.

This clone qualifies as medium-sized. The chain is built from TRDV1 and TRDJ1, with 8 bases fitting TRDD3. Germline V CDR1 and CDR2: TSWWSYY, QGS. This CDR3 has 21 residues. Trimming took 2 bases from V and 0 from J; bases not matched to a gene: 20. CDR3 nucleotides: TGTGCTCTTGGGGAAGGGAGTTTCTACGGGGATACCCATTCGTACACCGATAAACTCATCTTT. Encoded protein: CALGEGSFYGDTHSYTDKLIF.